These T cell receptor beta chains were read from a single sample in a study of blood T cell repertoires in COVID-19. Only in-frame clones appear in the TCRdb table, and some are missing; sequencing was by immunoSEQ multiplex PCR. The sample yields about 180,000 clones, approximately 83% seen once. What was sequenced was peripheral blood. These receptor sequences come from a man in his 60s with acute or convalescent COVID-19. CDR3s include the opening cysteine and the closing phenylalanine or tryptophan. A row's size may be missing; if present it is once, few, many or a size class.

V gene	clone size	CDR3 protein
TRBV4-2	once	CASSQGRGWAFF
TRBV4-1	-	CASSQVVSIYEQYF
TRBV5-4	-	CASSFDGDGGWTKNIQYF
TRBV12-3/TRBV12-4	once	CASSQQVETQYF
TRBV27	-	CASTPSAGVGYEQYF
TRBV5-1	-	CASSSGQGNSSPLHF
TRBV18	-	CASSPGQGEKLFF
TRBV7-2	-	CASSLVSGGNKNIQYF
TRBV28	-	CASSPHRDSQPQHF
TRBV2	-	CASRPQGADYGYTF